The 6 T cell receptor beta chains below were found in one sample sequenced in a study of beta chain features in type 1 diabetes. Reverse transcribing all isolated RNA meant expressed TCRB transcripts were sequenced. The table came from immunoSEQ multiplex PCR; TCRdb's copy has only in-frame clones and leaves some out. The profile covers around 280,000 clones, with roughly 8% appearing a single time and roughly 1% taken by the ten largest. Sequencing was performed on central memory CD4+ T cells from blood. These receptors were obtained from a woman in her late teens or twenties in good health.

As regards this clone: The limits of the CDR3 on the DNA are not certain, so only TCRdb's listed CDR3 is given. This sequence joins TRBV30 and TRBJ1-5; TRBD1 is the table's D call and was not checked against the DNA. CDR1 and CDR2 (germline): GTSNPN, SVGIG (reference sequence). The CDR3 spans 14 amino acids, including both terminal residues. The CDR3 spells CAWSVASGAGPEHF.

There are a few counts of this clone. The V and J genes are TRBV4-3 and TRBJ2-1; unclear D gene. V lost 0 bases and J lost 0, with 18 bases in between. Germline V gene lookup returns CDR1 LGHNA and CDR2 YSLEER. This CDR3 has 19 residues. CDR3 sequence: CASSQDLPYRVSSYNEQFF. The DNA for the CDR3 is TGCGCCAGCAGCCAAGATTTGCCCTATAGAGTGAGCTCCTACAATGAGCAGTTCTTC.

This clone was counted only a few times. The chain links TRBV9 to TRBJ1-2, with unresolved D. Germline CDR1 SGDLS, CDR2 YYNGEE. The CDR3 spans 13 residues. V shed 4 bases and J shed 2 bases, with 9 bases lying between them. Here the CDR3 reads CASSPTVNYGYTF. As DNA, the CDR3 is TGTGCCAGCAGCCCCACAGTGAACTATGGCTACACCTTC.

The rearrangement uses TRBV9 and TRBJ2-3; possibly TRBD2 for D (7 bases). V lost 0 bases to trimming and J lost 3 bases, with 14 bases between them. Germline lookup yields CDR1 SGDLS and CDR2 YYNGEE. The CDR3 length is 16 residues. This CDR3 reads CASSVVRGGGTDTQYF. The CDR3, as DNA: TGTGCCAGCAGCGTAGTACGGGGAGGGGGGACAGATACGCAGTATTTT.

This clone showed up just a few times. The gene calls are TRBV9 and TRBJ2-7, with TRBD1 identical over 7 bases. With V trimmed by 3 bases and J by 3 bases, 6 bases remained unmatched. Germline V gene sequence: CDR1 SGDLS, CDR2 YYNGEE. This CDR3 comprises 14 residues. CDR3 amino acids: CASSGEGDSYEQYF. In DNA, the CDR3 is TGTGCCAGCAGCGGCGAGGGGGACAGCTACGAGCAGTACTTC.

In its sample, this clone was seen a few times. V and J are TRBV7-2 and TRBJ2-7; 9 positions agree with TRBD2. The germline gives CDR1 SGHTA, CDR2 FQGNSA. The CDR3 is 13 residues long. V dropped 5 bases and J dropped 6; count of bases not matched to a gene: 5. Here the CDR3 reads CASSRSSGTEQYF. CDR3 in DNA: TGTGCCAGCAGCCGCTCTAGCGGGACCGAGCAGTACTTC.